This T cell receptor (beta chain) was retrieved from a study of blood T cell repertoires in COVID-19. Study summary: Spain, Italy and the United States supplied samples that represented acute and convalescent COVID-19. Nucleic acid was either cDNA or gDNA, and it came from T cells, B-cell-depleted T cells, or PBMCs.

One Seattle source followed patients from active infection through their disease course. The CDR3 consists of 16 residues. The germline V gene has CDR1 MDHEN and CDR2 SYDVKM. The junction had 17 bases not matched to a gene; V was cut back by 7 bases and J by 7 bases. Profiling relied on immunoSEQ multiplex PCR, and the TCRdb table lists in-frame clones only, not all of them. The sample has about 48,000 clones, about nine tenths seen once. Sequencing was carried out using peripheral blood. The J gene is TRBJ1-2, the V gene TRBV28; 8 bases match TRBD1. This clonotype was obtained from an elderly woman with COVID-19, enrolled during active disease. CDR3 sequence reads: CASITRQGPVGVGYTF. CDR3 in DNA: TGTGCCAGCATCACGAGACAGGGGCCGGTGGGGGTTGGCTACACCTTC.